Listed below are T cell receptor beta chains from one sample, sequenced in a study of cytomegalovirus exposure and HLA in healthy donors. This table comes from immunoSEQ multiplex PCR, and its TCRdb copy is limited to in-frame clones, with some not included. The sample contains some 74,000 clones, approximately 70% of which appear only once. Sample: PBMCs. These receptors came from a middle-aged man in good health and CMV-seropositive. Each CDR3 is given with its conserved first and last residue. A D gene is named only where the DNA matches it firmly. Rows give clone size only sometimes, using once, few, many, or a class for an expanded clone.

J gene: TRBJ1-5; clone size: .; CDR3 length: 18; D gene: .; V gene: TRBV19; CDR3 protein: CASSTSRQEILSNQPQHF; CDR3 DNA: TGTGCCAGTAGTACCTCCCGACAGGAGATCCTGTCCAATCAGCCCCAGCATTTT
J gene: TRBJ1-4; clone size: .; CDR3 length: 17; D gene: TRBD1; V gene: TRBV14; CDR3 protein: CASSQGGHGTGFEKLFF; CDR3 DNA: TGTGCCAGCAGCCAAGGGGGGCACGGGACAGGGTTTGAAAAACTGTTTTTT
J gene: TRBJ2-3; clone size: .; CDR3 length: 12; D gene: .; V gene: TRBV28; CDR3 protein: CASGRPTDTQYF; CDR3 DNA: TGTGCCAGCGGCCGTCCCACAGATACGCAGTATTTT
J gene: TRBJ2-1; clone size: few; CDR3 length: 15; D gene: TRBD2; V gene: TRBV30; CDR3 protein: CAWSWTSGGRNEQFF; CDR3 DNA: TGTGCCTGGAGTTGGACTAGCGGGGGGAGGAATGAGCAGTTCTTC
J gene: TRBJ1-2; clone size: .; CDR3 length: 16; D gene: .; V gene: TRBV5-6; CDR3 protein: CASSLRNQGKGYGYTF; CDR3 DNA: TGTGCCAGCAGCTTGCGAAACCAGGGGAAAGGCTATGGCTACACCTTC
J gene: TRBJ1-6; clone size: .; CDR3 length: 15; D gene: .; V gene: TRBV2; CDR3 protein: CASSEPRGYNSPLHF; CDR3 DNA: TGTGCCAGCAGTGAACCCAGGGGCTATAATTCACCCCTCCACTTT
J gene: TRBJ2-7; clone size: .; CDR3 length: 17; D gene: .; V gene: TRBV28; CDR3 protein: CASSLLGAGSATYEQYF; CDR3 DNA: TGTGCCAGCAGTTTACTCGGAGCTGGTAGCGCCACCTACGAGCAGTACTTC
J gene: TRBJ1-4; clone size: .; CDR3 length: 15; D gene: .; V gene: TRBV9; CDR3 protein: CASSVEAGFNEKLFF; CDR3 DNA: TGTGCCAGCAGCGTAGAAGCAGGGTTTAATGAAAAACTGTTTTTT
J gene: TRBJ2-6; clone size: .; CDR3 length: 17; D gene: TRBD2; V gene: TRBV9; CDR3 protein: CASSASGGGSGANVLTF; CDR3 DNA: TGTGCCAGCAGCGCGAGCGGGGGGGGCTCTGGGGCCAACGTCCTGACTTTC
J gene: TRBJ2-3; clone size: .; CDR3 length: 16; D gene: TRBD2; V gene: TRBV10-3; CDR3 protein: CAISDRSGAYTDTQYF; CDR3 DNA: TGTGCCATCAGTGACCGAAGCGGGGCATACACAGATACGCAGTATTTT
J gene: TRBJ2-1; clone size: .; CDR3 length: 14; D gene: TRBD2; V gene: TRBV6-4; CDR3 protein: CARARRGFYNEQFF; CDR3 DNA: TGTGCCAGGGCGAGGCGGGGGTTCTACAATGAGCAGTTCTTC
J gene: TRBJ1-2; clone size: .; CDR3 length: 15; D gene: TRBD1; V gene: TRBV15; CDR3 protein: CATSRPRQGLAGYTF; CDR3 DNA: TGTGCCACCAGCAGACCGAGACAGGGTCTGGCTGGCTACACCTTC
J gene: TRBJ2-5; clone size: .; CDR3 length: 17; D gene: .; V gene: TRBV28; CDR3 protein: CASSPDPGLAQKETQYF; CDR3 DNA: TGTGCCAGCAGCCCGGACCCGGGACTGGCCCAAAAAGAGACCCAGTACTTC
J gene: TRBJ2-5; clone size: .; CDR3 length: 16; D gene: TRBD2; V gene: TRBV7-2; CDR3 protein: CASRGRGGLLGETQYF; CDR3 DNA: TGTGCCAGCAGGGGCCGGGGGGGCCTGCTGGGAGAGACCCAGTACTTC
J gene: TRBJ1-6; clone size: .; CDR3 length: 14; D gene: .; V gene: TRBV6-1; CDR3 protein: CASSEMDSYSPLHF; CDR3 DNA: TGTGCCAGCAGCGAAATGGACAGCTATTCACCCCTCCACTTT
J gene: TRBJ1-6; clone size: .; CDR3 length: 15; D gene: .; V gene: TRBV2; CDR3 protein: CASSQNYRNNSPLHF; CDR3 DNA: TGTGCCAGCAGTCAAAACTACAGGAATAATTCACCCCTCCACTTT
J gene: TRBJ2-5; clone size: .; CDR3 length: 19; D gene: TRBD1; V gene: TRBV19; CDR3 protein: CASKRYKSEGQGPKETQYF; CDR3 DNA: TGTGCCAGTAAGAGATATAAGAGCGAGGGACAGGGACCTAAAGAGACCCAGTACTTC
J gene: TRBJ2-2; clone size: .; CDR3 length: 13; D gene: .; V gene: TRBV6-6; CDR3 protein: CASSYRHAGELFF; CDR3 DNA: TGTGCCAGCAGTTATCGACATGCCGGGGAGCTGTTTTTT
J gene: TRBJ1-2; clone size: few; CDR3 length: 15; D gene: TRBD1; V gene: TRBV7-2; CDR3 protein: CASSLPRTGGQGYTF; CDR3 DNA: TGTGCCAGCAGCTTACCCCGGACAGGGGGCCAGGGCTACACCTTC
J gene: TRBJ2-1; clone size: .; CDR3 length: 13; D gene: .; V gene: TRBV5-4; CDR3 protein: CASSLGAGNEQFF; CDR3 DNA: TGTGCCAGCAGCTTGGGGGCGGGTAATGAGCAGTTCTTC
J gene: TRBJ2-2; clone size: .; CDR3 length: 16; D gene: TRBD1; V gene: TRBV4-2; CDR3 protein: CASSQQTGENTGELFF; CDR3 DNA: TGTGCCAGCAGCCAACAGACAGGGGAGAACACCGGGGAGCTGTTTTTT
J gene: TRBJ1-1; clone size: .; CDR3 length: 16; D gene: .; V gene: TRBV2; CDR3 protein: CASRDRDIRTNTEAFF; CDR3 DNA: TGTGCCAGCAGGGACCGGGACATACGAACGAACACTGAAGCTTTCTTT
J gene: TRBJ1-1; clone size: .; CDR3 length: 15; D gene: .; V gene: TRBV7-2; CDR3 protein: CASSLIRIIDTEAFF; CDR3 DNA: TGTGCCAGCAGCTTAATCAGGATTATAGACACTGAAGCTTTCTTT
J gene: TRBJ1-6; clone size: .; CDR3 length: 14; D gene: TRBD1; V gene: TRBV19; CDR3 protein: CASRLQGASSPLHF; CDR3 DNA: TGTGCCAGTAGATTACAGGGGGCGAGTTCACCCCTCCACTTT